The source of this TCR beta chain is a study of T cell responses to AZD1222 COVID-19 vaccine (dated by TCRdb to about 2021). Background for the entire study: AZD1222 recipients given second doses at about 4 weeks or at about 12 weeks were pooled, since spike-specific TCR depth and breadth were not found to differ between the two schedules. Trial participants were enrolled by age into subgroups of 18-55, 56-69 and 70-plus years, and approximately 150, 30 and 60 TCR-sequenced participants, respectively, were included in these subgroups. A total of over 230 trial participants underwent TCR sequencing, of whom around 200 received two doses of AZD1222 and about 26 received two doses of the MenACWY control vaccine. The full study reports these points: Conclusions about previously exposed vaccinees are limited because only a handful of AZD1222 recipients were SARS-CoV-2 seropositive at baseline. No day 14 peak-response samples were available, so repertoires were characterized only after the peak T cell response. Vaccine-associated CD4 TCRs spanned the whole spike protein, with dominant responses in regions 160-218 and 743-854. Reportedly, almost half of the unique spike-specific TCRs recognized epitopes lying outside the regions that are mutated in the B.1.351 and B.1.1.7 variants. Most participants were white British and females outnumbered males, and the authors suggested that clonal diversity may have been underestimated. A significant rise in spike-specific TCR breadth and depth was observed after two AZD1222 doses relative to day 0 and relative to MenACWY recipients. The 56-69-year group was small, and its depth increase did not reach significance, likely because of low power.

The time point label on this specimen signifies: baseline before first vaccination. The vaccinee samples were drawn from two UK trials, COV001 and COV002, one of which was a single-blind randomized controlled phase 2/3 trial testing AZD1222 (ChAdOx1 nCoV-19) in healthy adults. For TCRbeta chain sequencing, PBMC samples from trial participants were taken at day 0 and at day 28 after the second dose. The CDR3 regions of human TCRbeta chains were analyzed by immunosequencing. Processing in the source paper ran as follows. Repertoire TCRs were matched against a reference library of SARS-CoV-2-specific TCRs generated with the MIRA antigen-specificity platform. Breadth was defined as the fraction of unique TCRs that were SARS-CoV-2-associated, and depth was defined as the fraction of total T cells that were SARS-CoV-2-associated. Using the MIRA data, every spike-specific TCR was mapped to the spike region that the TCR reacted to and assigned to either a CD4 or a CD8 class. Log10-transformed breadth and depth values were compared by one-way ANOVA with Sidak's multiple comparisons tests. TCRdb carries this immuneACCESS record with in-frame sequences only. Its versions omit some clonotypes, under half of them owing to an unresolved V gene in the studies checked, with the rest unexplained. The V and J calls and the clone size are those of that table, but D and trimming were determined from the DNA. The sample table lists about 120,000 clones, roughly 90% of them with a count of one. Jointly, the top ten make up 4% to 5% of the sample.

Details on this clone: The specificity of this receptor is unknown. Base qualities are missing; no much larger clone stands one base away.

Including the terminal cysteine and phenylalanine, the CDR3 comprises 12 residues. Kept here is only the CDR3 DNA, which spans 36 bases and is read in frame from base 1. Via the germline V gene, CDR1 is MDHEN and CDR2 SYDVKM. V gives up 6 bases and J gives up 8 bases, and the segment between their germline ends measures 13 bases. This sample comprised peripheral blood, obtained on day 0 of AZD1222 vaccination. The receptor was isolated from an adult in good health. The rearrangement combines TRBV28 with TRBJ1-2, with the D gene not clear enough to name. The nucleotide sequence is TGTGCCAGCAGCTCAATGAAGGGCGGCTACACCTTC. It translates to CASSSMKGGYTF.